Below, one T cell receptor beta chain is given with its context. Original analysis: Reference gene primer amplification gave estimated nucleated cell counts. Assay: immunoSEQ multiplex PCR; the TCRdb copy retains only in-frame clones and omits some. That table gives V, J and clone size, and the DNA gave D and trimming. The sample lists 100,000 to 150,000 clones, 70% to 75% occurring once. This record belongs to a study of blood T cell repertoires in COVID-19. The wider study: Sites in the United States, Italy and Spain provided acute and convalescent COVID-19 samples. T cells, B-cell-depleted T cells, or PBMCs provided the cDNA or gDNA that served as material.

The CDR3 sequence is 15 residues long. The trim removed 3 bases at V and 5 bases at J, leaving 9 bases unmatched. Germline V CDR1 and CDR2: SGHDT, YYEEEE. This chain uses TRBV5-6 with TRBJ2-3, with TRBD2 matching 7 bases. Sequenced material: peripheral blood. The TCR sequence derives from a man aged 60 to 75 with acute or convalescent COVID-19. CDR3 sequence reads: CASSSLGGKGDTQYF. The CDR3 bases are TGTGCCAGCAGCTCCCTCGGGGGGAAAGGAGATACGCAGTATTTT.